Described below is a single TCR beta chain sequence and its context. What it binds is not known. The record originates from a study of cytotoxic CD8 clonotypes in ibrutinib-treated CLL. Study background: Patients attained approximately 25 partial and 2 complete responses; at median around 68 months, about 15 remained remitted while about twelve progressed.

Some clones are missing from TCRdb's copy, which holds only in-frame ones; the method was immunoSEQ multiplex PCR. This sample has 50,000 to 65,000 clones, with approximately 71% found just once. CDR1 and CDR2 (germline): MDHEN, SYDVKM. The CDR3 loop spans 14 amino acids. Trimming removed 7 bases from V and 7 bases from J; junction bases left unmatched: 9. Study outcomes and limitations: Clonality increased at ibrutinib response and stayed stable in sustained remission. At progression, however, it fell back toward baseline. Circulating CD8+ T-cell counts were tracked by baseline clonality, which exceeded that of age-matched healthy donors.

Specimen: PBMCs, collected after 12 months of ibrutinib treatment. The chain couples TRBV28 to TRBJ1-4, with TRBD1 matching over 7 bases. The TCR originated in a human donor with chronic lymphocytic leukemia. CDR3 protein: CASTQGGSGEKLFF. The CDR3 DNA follows: TGTGCCAGCACCCAAGGGGGCTCGGGTGAAAAACTGTTTTTT.